The T cell receptor beta chain under discussion was sequenced for a study of CD8 T cells in Susac syndrome. The authors reverse transcribed about 0.5 to 1 ug RNA with random hexamers. TCRdb passed the immunoSEQ multiplex PCR reads through MiXCR, listing each CDR3 protein once. Of 110,000 to 150,000 distinct CDR3 sequences listed, nearly 95% are singletons. Sequencing input: CD8+ T cells from PBMCs. This sequence was found in a human donor in good health.

The CDR3 DNA is TGTGCCAGCAGCTTAGTGGGCGCGGGAGGGCTTGATACGCAGTATTTT. Its translation: CASSLVGAGGLDTQYF. The V gene is TRBV7-2, the J gene TRBJ2-3; 9 bases align to TRBD2. Germline CDR1 and CDR2: SGHTA and FQGNSA. The trim removed 1 base at V and 6 bases at J, leaving 8 bases unmatched. CDR3 length equals 16 residues.